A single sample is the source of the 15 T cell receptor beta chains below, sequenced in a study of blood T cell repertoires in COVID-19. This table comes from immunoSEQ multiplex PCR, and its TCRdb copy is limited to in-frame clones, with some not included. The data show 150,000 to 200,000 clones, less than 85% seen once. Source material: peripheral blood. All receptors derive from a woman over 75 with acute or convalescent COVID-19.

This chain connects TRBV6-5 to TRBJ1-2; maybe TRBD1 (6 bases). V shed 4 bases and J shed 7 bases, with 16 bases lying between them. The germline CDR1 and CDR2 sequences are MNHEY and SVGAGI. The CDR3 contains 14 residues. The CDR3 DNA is TGTGCCAGCAGTTGGGACAACCTAGGGGGTGGCTACACCTTC. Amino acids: CASSWDNLGGGYTF.

The CDR3 DNA reads as TGTGCCAGCAGCTTCGACCACAGGGCTGAAGCTTTCTTT. This translates into CASSFDHRAEAFF. This chain links TRBV11-3 with TRBJ1-1; D is possibly TRBD1 (6 bases). The ends were cut back, 3 bases at V and 6 bases at J, with 11 bases in the middle. This CDR3 spans 13 amino acids. Germline CDR1 SGHNT, CDR2 YENEEA.

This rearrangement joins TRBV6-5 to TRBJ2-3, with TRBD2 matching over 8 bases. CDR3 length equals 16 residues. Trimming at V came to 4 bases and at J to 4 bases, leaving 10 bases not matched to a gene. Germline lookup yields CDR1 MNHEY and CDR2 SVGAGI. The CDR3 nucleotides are TGTGCCAGCAGTTCCCCGCACAGCGGGAGTCCAGATACGCAGTATTTT. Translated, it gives CASSSPHSGSPDTQYF.

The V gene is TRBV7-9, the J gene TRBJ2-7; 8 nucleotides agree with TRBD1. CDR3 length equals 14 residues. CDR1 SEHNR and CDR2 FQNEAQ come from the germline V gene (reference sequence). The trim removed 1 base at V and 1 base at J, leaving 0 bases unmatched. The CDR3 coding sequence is TGTGCCAGCAGCTTAGGGACAGGGTCCTACGAGCAGTACTTC. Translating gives CASSLGTGSYEQYF.

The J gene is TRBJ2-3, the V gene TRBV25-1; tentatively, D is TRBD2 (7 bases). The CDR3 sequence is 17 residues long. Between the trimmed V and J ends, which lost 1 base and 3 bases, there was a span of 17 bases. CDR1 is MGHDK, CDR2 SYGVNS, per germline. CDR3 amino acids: CASSESTGGKVTDTQYF. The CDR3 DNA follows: TGTGCCAGCAGTGAATCAACGGGGGGCAAGGTGACAGATACGCAGTATTTT.

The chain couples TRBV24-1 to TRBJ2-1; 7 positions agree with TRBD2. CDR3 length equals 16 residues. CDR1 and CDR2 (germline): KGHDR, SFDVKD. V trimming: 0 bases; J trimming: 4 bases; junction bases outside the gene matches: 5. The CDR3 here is CATSDLASGRYNEQFF. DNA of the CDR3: TGTGCCACCAGTGATTTGGCTAGCGGTCGATACAATGAGCAGTTCTTC.

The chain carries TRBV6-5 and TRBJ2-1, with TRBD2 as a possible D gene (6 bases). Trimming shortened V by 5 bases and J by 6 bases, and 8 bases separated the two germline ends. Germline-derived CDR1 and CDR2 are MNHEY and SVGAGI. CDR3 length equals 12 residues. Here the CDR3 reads CASSRLVNEQFF. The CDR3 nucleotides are TGTGCCAGCAGTCGACTAGTCAATGAGCAGTTCTTC.

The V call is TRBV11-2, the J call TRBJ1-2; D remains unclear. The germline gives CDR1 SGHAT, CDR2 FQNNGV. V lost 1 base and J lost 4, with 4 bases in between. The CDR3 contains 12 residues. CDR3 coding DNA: TGTGCCAGCAGCTTAGCAGGCTATGGCTACACCTTC. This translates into CASSLAGYGYTF.

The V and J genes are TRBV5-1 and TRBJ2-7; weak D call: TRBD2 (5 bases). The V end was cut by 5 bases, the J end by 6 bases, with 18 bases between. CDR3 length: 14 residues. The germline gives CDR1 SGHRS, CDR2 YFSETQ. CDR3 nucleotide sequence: TGCGCCAGCAGTCAATCGGACTGGGTCTCCGAGCAGTACTTC. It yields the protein CASSQSDWVSEQYF.

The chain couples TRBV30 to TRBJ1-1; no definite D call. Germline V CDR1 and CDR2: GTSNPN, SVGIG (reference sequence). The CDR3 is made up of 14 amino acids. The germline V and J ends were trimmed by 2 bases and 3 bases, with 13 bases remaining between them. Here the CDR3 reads CAWSPPGWYTEAFF. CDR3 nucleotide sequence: TGTGCCTGGAGTCCACCGGGGTGGTACACTGAAGCTTTCTTT.

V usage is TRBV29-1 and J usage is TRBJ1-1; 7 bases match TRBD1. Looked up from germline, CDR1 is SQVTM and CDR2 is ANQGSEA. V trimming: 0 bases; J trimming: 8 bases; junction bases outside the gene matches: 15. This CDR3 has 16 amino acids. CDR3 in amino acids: CSVEDGWYRGEGEAFF. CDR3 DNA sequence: TGCAGCGTTGAAGATGGGTGGTACAGGGGCGAGGGGGAAGCTTTCTTT.

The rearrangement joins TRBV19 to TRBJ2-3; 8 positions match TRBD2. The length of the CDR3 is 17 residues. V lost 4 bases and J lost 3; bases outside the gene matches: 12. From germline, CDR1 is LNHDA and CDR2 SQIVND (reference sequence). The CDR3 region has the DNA TGTGCCAGTAGTAGCCCTTCGGGGGGGGCTGGGACAGATACGCAGTATTTT. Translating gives CASSSPSGGAGTDTQYF. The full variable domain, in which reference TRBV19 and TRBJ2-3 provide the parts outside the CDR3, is DGGITQSPKYLFRKEGQNVTLSCEQNLNHDAMYWYRQDPGQGLRLIYYSQIVNDFQKGDIAEGYSVSREKKESFPLTVTSAQKNPTAFYLCASSSPSGGAGTDTQYFGPGTRLTVL.

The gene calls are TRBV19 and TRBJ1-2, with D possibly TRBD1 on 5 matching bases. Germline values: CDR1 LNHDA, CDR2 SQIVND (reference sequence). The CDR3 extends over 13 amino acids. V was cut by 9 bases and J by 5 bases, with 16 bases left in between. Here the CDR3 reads CASQKRGEYGYTF. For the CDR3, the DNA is TGTGCCAGCCAGAAACGGGGGGAATATGGCTACACCTTC.

DNA for the CDR3: TGTGCCAGCAGCGTAGCTCCAGGGGTAAACACTGAAGCTTTCTTT. This translates into CASSVAPGVNTEAFF. V is TRBV9 and J is TRBJ1-1, with D perhaps matching TRBD1 (6 bases). This CDR3 has 15 amino acids. V was shortened by 0 bases and J by 2 bases, with 11 bases between the two germline ends. CDR1 SGDLS and CDR2 YYNGEE come from the germline V gene.

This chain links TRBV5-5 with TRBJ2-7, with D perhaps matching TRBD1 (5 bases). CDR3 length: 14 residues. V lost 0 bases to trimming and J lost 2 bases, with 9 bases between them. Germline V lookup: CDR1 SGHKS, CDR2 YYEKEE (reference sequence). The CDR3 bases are TGTGCCAGCAGCTTGGAGTGGGGCCCCTACGAGCAGTACTTC. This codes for CASSLEWGPYEQYF.